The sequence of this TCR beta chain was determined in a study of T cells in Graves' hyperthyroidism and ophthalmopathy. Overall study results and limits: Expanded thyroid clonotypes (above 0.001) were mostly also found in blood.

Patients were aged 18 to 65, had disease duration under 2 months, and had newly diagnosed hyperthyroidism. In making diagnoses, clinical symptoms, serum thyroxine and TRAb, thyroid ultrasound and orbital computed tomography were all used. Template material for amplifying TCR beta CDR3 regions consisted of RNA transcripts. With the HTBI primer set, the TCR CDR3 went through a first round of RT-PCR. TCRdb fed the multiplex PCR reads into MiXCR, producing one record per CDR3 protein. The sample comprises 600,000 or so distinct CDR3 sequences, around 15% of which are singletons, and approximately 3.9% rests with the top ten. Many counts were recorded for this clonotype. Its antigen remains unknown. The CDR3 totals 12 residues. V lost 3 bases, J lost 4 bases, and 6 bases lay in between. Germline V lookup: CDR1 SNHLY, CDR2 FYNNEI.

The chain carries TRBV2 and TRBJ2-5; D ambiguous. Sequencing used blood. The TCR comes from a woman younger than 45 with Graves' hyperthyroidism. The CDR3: CASSEVGETQYF. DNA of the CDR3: TGTGCCAGCAGTGAGGTGGGAGAGACCCAGTACTTC.